One and the same sample provided the 9 T cell receptor beta chains below, sequenced in a study of graft-versus-host responses after intestinal transplantation. The antigens these receptors bind are not known. The assay was immunoSEQ multiplex PCR, and TCRdb's table has in-frame clones only and misses some. The top ten hold roughly 0.07% of the sample, which has about 99,000 clones, 85% to 95% seen once. Sequencing used unstimulated CD8+ T cells sorted from spleen or lymph node cells, obtained before transplant. The receptors come from a human donor who was the organ donor for an intestinal transplant.

The gene calls are TRBV10-3 and TRBJ1-1, with 7 bases matching TRBD1. Germline values: CDR1 ENHRY, CDR2 SYGVKD. Germline trimming cut 4 bases from V and 9 bases from J; bases unmatched to any gene: 11. The CDR3 totals 14 residues. CDR3 bases: TGTGCCATCAGTGGCCCCGGACAGGCACACAAAGCTTTCTTT. Translating gives CAISGPGQAHKAFF.

The rearrangement joins TRBV10-3 to TRBJ1-2; possible D gene TRBD1, 6 bases. The CDR3 consists of 16 residues. Germline loops: CDR1 ENHRY, CDR2 SYGVKD. V gave up 6 bases and J gave up 1 base, with 18 bases separating them. The CDR3 region is CAIRGVRDKRNYGYTF. The CDR3 nucleotides read TGTGCCATCAGGGGGGTTCGGGACAAACGTAACTATGGCTACACCTTC.

The V and J genes are TRBV10-3 and TRBJ1-3; unclear D gene. The CDR3 is 16 amino acids. Germline V gene data show CDR1 as ENHRY and CDR2 as SYGVKD. The V end was cut by 0 bases, the J end by 0 bases, with 9 bases between. CDR3 nucleotide sequence: TGTGCCATCAGTGAGTCCACCCGGGGCTCTGGAAACACCATATATTTT. It yields the protein CAISESTRGSGNTIYF.

The gene calls are TRBV27 and TRBJ2-7; TRBD2 agrees at 11 bases. CDR1 is MNHEY, CDR2 SMNVEV, per germline (reference sequence). The CDR3 runs to 20 residues. Trimming took 0 bases from V and 3 from J; bases not matched to a gene: 16. Here the CDR3 reads CASSLSVGLAGGPHNYEQYF. CDR3 nucleotides: TGTGCCAGCAGTTTATCTGTCGGGCTAGCGGGAGGCCCGCACAACTACGAGCAGTACTTC.

The CDR3 bases are TGCGCCAGCAGCCAAGACCCGGGGGGGCAGACCTACGAGCAGTACTTC. Protein: CASSQDPGGQTYEQYF. The chain has TRBV4-1 and TRBJ2-7; 8 nucleotides match TRBD2. Losses at the gene ends were 0 bases for V and 2 bases for J; bases not matched to a gene: 6. This CDR3 region has 16 residues. Germline V gene sequence: CDR1 MGHRA, CDR2 YSYEKL.

CDR3 sequence: CASTQGVGTEAFF. DNA for the CDR3: TGTGCCAGCACCCAGGGCGTGGGCACTGAAGCTTTCTTT. This chain connects TRBV28 to TRBJ1-1; TRBD1 might be the D (5 bases). V shed 7 bases and J shed 4 bases, with 13 bases lying between them. Germline CDR1 is MDHEN and CDR2 is SYDVKM. This CDR3 is built from 13 residues. Full variable domain (rest looked up from reference TRBV28 and TRBJ1-1): DVKVTQSSRYLVKRTGEKVFLECVQDMDHENMFWYRQDPGLGLRLIYFSYDVKMKEKGDIPEGYSVSREKKERFSLILESASTNQTSMYLCASTQGVGTEAFFGQGTRLTVV.

This clone has a handful of counts. V gene TRBV29-1 combines with J gene TRBJ1-2; TRBD1 matches at 11 bases. This CDR3 is 14 amino acids long. Germline lookup yields CDR1 SQVTM and CDR2 ANQGSEA. Trimming removed 6 bases from V and 3 bases from J; junction bases left unmatched: 6. In DNA form, the CDR3 reads TGCAGCGTAAGGCAGGGACAGGGGGACTATGGCTACACCTTC. Protein product: CSVRQGQGDYGYTF. The whole variable domain, filled in from reference TRBV29-1 and TRBJ1-2, reads SAVISQKPSRDICQRGTSLTIQCQVDSQVTMMFWYRQQPGQSLTLIATANQGSEATYESGFVIDKFPISRPNLTFSTLTVSNMSPEDSSIYLCSVRQGQGDYGYTFGSGTRLTVV.

The genes are TRBV10-3 and TRBJ2-1, with 8 bases matching TRBD2. The trim removed 0 bases at V and 6 bases at J, leaving 19 bases unmatched. The CDR3 runs to 20 residues. Germline CDR1 reads ENHRY; CDR2 reads SYGVKD. The CDR3 protein is CAISESTLVAGGFPSNEQFF. The CDR3, as DNA: TGTGCCATCAGTGAGTCTACCTTAGTTGCGGGAGGCTTTCCTAGCAATGAGCAGTTCTTC.

The chain joins TRBV27 to TRBJ2-5; D possibly corresponds to TRBD1 (5 bases). Trimming took 6 bases from V and 3 from J, leaving 11 bases between them. Looked up from germline, CDR1 is MNHEY and CDR2 is SMNVEV (reference sequence). The CDR3 consists of 13 residues. CDR3: CASSPWGKETQYF. DNA of the CDR3: TGTGCCAGCAGCCCCTGGGGCAAAGAGACCCAGTACTTC.